This TCR beta chain is drawn from a study of shared clonotypes between healthy human individuals. Across the whole study: CD4 naive cells filled three plates per donor, CD4 memory three, CD8 naive two and CD8 memory one.

Here immunoSEQ multiplex PCR was the method, and the copy in TCRdb shows in-frame clones only, minus some. Here the sample spans millions of clones, just over 90% being singletons. The CDR3 is made up of 14 amino acids. CDR1 and CDR2 from the germline V gene are SEHNR and FQNEAQ (reference sequence). Trimming removed 4 bases at V and 5 bases at J, with 15 bases between. Naive CD8 populations comprised CD45RO-negative cells positively selected for CCR7, excluding terminally differentiated effector memory CD45RA+ cells. This TCR came from a man between 18 and 35 years old in good health. Some clones in this sample may be carry-over from other donors' samples. Sequencing was done on a sample of naive CD8+ T cells from PBMCs. This rearrangement joins TRBV7-9 to TRBJ2-7; D might be TRBD1 (5 bases). The CDR3 region has the DNA TGTGCCAGCAGCTCTCCCTTTCCCAGGGACGAGCAGTACTTC. Its translation is CASSSPFPRDEQYF.